The 19 T cell receptor beta chains below all came from one sample that was sequenced in a study of T cell changes during pregnancy in multiple sclerosis. Clones were sequenced by immunoSEQ multiplex PCR, and TCRdb holds only the in-frame ones, with some missing. The sample has some 63,000 clones; over 75% are singletons. The material was peripheral blood, obtained before pregnancy. The receptors here all came from a female donor with multiple sclerosis, enrolled in a pregnancy study.

J is TRBJ1-6 and V is TRBV5-5, with a possible D match to TRBD1 (6 bases). Germline V gives CDR1 SGHKS, CDR2 YYEKEE (reference sequence). The CDR3 is made up of 15 amino acids. The V end was cut by 4 bases, the J end by 7 bases, with 15 bases between. The CDR3 loop reads CASSPEGQPNSPLHF. The CDR3 region has the DNA TGTGCCAGCAGCCCGGAAGGACAGCCAAATTCACCCCTCCACTTT.

The chain joins TRBV9 to TRBJ1-1; 7 nucleotides line up with TRBD1. The germline V gene encodes CDR1 SGDLS and CDR2 YYNGEE. V gave up 7 bases and J gave up 0 bases; unmatched junction bases: 6. The CDR3 extends over 14 amino acids. This CDR3 reads CASGRDSLNTEAFF. Written as DNA, the CDR3 is TGTGCCAGCGGACGGGACAGCCTGAACACTGAAGCTTTCTTT.

This rearrangement joins TRBV10-3 to TRBJ1-1; TRBD1 matches 7 bases. This CDR3 comprises 15 residues. From germline, CDR1 is ENHRY and CDR2 SYGVKD. V shed 0 bases, J shed 0 bases, and the junction held 1 base outside the gene matches. The CDR3 is CAISESGGMNTEAFF. CDR3 sequence (DNA): TGTGCCATCAGTGAGTCAGGGGGCATGAACACTGAAGCTTTCTTT.

The rearrangement uses TRBV2 and TRBJ2-2; TRBD2 might be the D (7 bases). The germline CDR1 and CDR2 sequences are SNHLY and FYNNEI. The CDR3 is 15 residues long. The V gene lost 4 bases and the J gene lost 5 bases, with 14 bases spanning the gap. The CDR3 sequence is CASSVLRGATGELFF. DNA of the CDR3: TGTGCCAGCAGTGTACTCCGGGGGGCGACCGGGGAGCTGTTTTTT.

CDR3 loop: CASSWGDRGTGELFF. CDR3 nucleotides: TGTGCCAGCAGCTGGGGAGACAGGGGCACCGGGGAGCTGTTTTTT. This chain uses TRBV5-5 with TRBJ2-2; TRBD1 agrees at 8 bases. The CDR3 consists of 15 residues. J was trimmed by 4 bases and V by 3 bases; bases with no gene match: 5. CDR1 and CDR2 (germline): SGHKS, YYEKEE (reference sequence).

This clone showed up just once. Here the CDR3 reads CASSDGGDAGELFF. For the CDR3, the DNA is TGTGCCAGCAGTGACGGGGGGGACGCCGGGGAGCTGTTTTTT. The V gene is TRBV6-4, the J gene TRBJ2-2, with 7 bases that match TRBD2. The V gene end was trimmed by 2 bases and the J gene end by 6 bases; junction bases not matched to a gene: 3. CDR3 length: 14 residues. CDR1 is MRHNA and CDR2 is SNTAGT in the germline V gene.

The chain uses TRBV6-4 and TRBJ2-3; 7 bases are a match to TRBD2. The CDR3 contains 16 residues. Germline V gene data show CDR1 as MRHNA and CDR2 as SNTAGT. Unmatched junction bases numbered 3, after V lost 0 bases and J lost 0 bases. CDR3 loop: CASSDSKRGSTDTQYF. For the CDR3, the DNA is TGTGCCAGCAGTGACTCGAAGCGGGGTAGCACAGATACGCAGTATTTT.

The chain links TRBV7-9 to TRBJ1-1; TRBD1 matches 7 bases. V lost 1 base and J lost 1; bases outside the gene matches: 3. The CDR3 has 15 residues. Looked up from germline, CDR1 is SEHNR and CDR2 is FQNEAQ (reference sequence). DNA of the CDR3: TGTGCCAGCAGCTTAGGCCAGGGGGGGAACACTGAAGCTTTCTTT. Its translation is CASSLGQGGNTEAFF.

The rearrangement joins TRBV7-9 to TRBJ2-7; 7 bases match TRBD1. This CDR3 is built from 15 residues. Losses at the gene ends were 4 bases for V and 2 bases for J; bases not matched to a gene: 8. In germline, CDR1 is SEHNR, CDR2 FQNEAQ (reference sequence). CDR3 nucleotides: TGTGCCAGCAGCTCCACACAGGGGATACCCTACGAGCAGTACTTC. The encoded protein is CASSSTQGIPYEQYF.

The chain uses TRBV7-2 and TRBJ1-3; D possibly corresponds to TRBD1 (6 bases). Between the trimmed V and J ends, which lost 5 bases and 1 base, there was a span of 12 bases. Germline V gene sequence: CDR1 SGHTA, CDR2 FQGNSA. The CDR3 loop spans 15 amino acids. For the CDR3, the DNA is TGTGCCAGCAGCCCCCAAACAGGGTCTGGAAACACCATATATTTT. Its translation is CASSPQTGSGNTIYF.

This sequence joins TRBV14 and TRBJ2-1, with 9 bases identical to TRBD1. The CDR3 spans 16 residues. CDR1 SGHDN and CDR2 FVKESK come from the germline V gene. V shed 5 bases, J shed 2 bases, and the junction held 7 bases outside the gene matches. The DNA for the CDR3 is TGTGCCAGCAGCTTTCGACAGGGGGGGACCTACAATGAGCAGTTCTTC. Amino acids: CASSFRQGGTYNEQFF.

The gene calls are TRBV4-1 and TRBJ1-3; D remains unclear. Deletions cut 0 bases from V and 9 bases from J, with 12 bases between. This CDR3 contains 14 residues. Per the germline V gene, CDR1 is MGHRA and CDR2 is YSYEKL. The CDR3 region is CASSQDTQYGTIYF. CDR3 bases: TGCGCCAGCAGCCAAGATACGCAGTATGGCACCATATATTTT.

This chain links TRBV11-2 with TRBJ1-2; D remains ambiguous. Germline-derived CDR1 and CDR2 are SGHAT and FQNNGV. Trimming took off 1 base at V and 8 bases at J, with 8 bases between the two ends. This CDR3 is 12 amino acids long. In DNA form, the CDR3 reads TGTGCCAGCAGCTTAGGGTACGGGGGCTACACCTTC. It yields the protein CASSLGYGGYTF.

V and J are TRBV6-1 and TRBJ1-1; 9 nucleotides align to TRBD1. The V gene's germline CDR1 is MNHNS and CDR2 SASEGT. The CDR3 has 15 amino acids. Trimming at V came to 8 bases and at J to 5 bases, leaving 12 bases not matched to a gene. CDR3: CASQPRTGEVTEAFF. The CDR3 coding sequence is TGTGCCAGCCAACCCAGGACAGGGGAAGTTACTGAAGCTTTCTTT.

The CDR3 loop reads CASSFRSATNEKLFF. The CDR3 DNA sequence: TGTGCCAGCAGTTTTCGGTCTGCAACTAATGAAAAACTGTTTTTT. This chain joins TRBV2 and TRBJ1-4; D not certain. The V gene lost 5 bases and the J gene lost 0 bases, with 10 bases spanning the gap. The CDR3 is 15 amino acids. Germline V gene lookup returns CDR1 SNHLY and CDR2 FYNNEI.

This chain connects TRBV9 to TRBJ2-1, with D perhaps TRBD1 (5 bases). Trimming took off 0 bases at V and 6 bases at J, with 7 bases between the two ends. Germline V lookup: CDR1 SGDLS, CDR2 YYNGEE. The CDR3 totals 13 residues. The CDR3 DNA sequence: TGTGCCAGCAGCGTAGTTCAGGGCAATGAGCAGTTCTTC. Its protein product is CASSVVQGNEQFF. Full variable domain (remainder filled in from reference TRBV9 and TRBJ2-1): DSGVTQTPKHLITATGQRVTLRCSPRSGDLSVYWYQQSLDQGLQFLIQYYNGEERAKGNILERFSAQQFPDLHSELNLSSLELGDSALYFCASSVVQGNEQFFGPGTRLTVL.

The chain carries TRBV9 and TRBJ2-1; 14 bases are a match to TRBD2. The CDR3 has 17 amino acids. Germline CDR1 and CDR2: SGDLS and YYNGEE. After removal of 0 bases from V and 7 bases from J, the junction contained 6 bases not matched to a gene. This CDR3 reads CASSVALTSGGANEQFF. CDR3 nucleotides: TGTGCCAGCAGCGTAGCCCTGACTAGCGGGGGGGCAAATGAGCAGTTCTTC.

The rearrangement uses TRBV7-6 and TRBJ2-7; 11 nucleotides line up with TRBD1. V dropped 3 bases and J dropped 6; count of bases not matched to a gene: 4. Germline V gene data show CDR1 as SGHVS and CDR2 as FNYEAQ. The CDR3 loop spans 14 amino acids. Written as DNA, the CDR3 is TGTGCCAGCAGCTTCGGGACAGGGGGTGGCGAGCAGTACTTC. It yields the protein CASSFGTGGGEQYF.

V is TRBV11-2 and J is TRBJ1-1; no firm D call. The CDR3 is 12 residues long. From germline, CDR1 is SGHAT and CDR2 FQNNGV. V was trimmed by 5 bases and J by 5 bases, leaving 9 bases between them. CDR3 protein: CASSLTRTEAFF. CDR3 DNA sequence: TGTGCCAGCAGCCTTACGCGGACTGAAGCTTTCTTT.